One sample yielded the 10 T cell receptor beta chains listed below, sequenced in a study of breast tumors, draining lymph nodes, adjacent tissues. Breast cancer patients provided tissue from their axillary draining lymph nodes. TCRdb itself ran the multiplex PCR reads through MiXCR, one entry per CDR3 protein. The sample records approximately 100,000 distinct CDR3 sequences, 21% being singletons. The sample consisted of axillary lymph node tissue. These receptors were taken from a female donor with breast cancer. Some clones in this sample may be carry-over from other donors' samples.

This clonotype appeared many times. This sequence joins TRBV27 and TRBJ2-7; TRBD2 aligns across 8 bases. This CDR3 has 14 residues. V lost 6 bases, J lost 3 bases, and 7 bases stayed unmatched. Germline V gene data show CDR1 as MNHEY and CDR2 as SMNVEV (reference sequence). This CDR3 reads CASSRSGVRYEQYF. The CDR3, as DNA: TGTGCCAGCAGCCGTAGCGGGGTACGCTACGAGCAGTACTTC.

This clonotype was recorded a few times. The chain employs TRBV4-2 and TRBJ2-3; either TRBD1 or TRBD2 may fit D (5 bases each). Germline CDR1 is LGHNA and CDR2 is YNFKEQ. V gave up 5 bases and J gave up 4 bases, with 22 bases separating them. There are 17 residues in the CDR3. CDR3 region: CASSKLIRGATADTQYF. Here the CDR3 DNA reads TGTGCCAGCAGCAAACTCATAAGAGGGGCCACCGCAGATACGCAGTATTTT.

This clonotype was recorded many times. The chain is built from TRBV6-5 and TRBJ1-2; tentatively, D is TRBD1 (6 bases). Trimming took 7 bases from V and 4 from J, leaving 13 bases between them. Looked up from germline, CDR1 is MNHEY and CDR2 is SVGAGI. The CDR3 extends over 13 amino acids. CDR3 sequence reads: CASTRGLGYGYTF. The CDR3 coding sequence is TGTGCCAGCACCCGGGGGCTTGGCTATGGCTACACCTTC.

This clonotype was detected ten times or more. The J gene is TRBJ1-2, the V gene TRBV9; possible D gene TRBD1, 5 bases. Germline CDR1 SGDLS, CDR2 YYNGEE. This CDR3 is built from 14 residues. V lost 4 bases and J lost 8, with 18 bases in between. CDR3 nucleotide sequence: TGTGCCAGCAGCCTCCCAGGGAATGCGGTGGGCTACACCTTC. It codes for CASSLPGNAVGYTF. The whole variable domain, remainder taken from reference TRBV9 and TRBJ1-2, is DSGVTQTPKHLITATGQRVTLRCSPRSGDLSVYWYQQSLDQGLQFLIQYYNGEERAKGNILERFSAQQFPDLHSELNLSSLELGDSALYFCASSLPGNAVGYTFGSGTRLTVV.

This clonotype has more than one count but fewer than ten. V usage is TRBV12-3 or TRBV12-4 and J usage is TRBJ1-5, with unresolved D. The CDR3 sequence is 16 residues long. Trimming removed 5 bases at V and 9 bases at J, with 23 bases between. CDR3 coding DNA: TGTGCCAGCAGTCCGACTCAATATGGTACAATCAGGCCCCAGCATTTT. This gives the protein CASSPTQYGTIRPQHF.

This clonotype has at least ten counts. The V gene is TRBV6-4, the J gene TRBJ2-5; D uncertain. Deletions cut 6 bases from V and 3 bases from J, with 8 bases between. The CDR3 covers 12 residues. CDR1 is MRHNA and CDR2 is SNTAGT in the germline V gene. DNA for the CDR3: TGTGCCAGCAGCCGGTGGAAAGAGACCCAGTACTTC. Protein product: CASSRWKETQYF.

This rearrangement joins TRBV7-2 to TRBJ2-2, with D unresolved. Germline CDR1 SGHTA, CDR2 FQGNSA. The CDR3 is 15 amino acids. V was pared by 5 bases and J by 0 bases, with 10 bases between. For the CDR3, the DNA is TGTGCCAGCAGCAGGTTCCGAACGAACACCGGGGAGCTGTTTTTT. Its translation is CASSRFRTNTGELFF.

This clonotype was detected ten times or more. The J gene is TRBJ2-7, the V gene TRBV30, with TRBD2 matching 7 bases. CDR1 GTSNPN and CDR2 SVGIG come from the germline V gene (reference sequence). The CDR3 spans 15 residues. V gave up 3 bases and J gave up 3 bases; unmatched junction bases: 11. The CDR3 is CAWSSRRGTNYEQYF. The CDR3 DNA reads TGTGCCTGGAGCTCACGCCGCGGGACTAACTACGAGCAGTACTTC.

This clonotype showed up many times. CDR3 region: CASSSRGAGEQFF. The DNA of the CDR3 is TGTGCCAGCAGCTCCCGGGGGGCTGGTGAGCAGTTCTTC. The rearrangement links TRBV11-3 to TRBJ2-1, with D possibly TRBD2 on 7 matching bases. Germline V gene lookup returns CDR1 SGHNT and CDR2 YENEEA. The CDR3 is 13 residues long. Trimming took 4 bases from V and 9 from J, leaving 13 bases between them.

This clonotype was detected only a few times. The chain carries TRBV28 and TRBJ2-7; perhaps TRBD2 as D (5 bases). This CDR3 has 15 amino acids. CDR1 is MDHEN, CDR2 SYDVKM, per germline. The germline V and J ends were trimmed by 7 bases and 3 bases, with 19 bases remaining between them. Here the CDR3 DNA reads TGTGCCAGCAATACCTTCCGGGGAACCCTCTACGAGCAGTACTTC. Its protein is CASNTFRGTLYEQYF. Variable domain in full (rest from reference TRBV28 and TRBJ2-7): DVKVTQSSRYLVKRTGEKVFLECVQDMDHENMFWYRQDPGLGLRLIYFSYDVKMKEKGDIPEGYSVSREKKERFSLILESASTNQTSMYLCASNTFRGTLYEQYFGPGTRLTVT.